Below are 17 T cell receptor beta chains sequenced from a single sample in a study of blood T cell repertoires in COVID-19. Assay used: immunoSEQ multiplex PCR; TCRdb lists only in-frame clones, some missing. The sample carries some 250,000 clones, roughly nine tenths recorded once. Specimen: PBMCs or T cells enriched from blood (not recorded which). Receptors were obtained from a human donor in a cohort exposed to, infected with or recovered from COVID-19 (not recorded which). The donor label of this sample is uncertain.

This sequence joins TRBV6-6 and TRBJ1-2, with D uncertain. V shed 6 bases and J shed 2 bases, with 10 bases lying between them. Germline CDR1 MNHNY, CDR2 SVGAGI (reference sequence). The CDR3 is made up of 13 amino acids. The CDR3 DNA reads as TGTGCCAGCAGCGACACCCACAACTATGGCTACACCTTC. The encoded protein is CASSDTHNYGYTF.

The chain recombines TRBV4-3 with TRBJ2-2; no firm D call. From germline, CDR1 is LGHNA and CDR2 YSLEER. This CDR3 comprises 15 residues. Trimming took 2 bases from V and 4 from J, leaving 11 bases between them. The CDR3 spells CASSQKTTATGELFF. The CDR3 DNA sequence: TGCGCCAGCAGCCAAAAGACAACAGCCACCGGGGAGCTGTTTTTT.

V is TRBV10-2 and J is TRBJ2-7; D may be TRBD2 (6 bases). The ends were cut back, 8 bases at V and 1 base at J, with 18 bases in the middle. CDR1 and CDR2 (germline): WSHSY, SAAADI. The CDR3 has 15 amino acids. The CDR3 region has the DNA TGCGCCAGCTGCCTCCTGGCGGGGAGGTCCTACGAGCAGTACTTC. Translated: CASCLLAGRSYEQYF.

This chain connects TRBV4-2 to TRBJ1-1; perhaps TRBD1 as D (5 bases). Trimming stripped 4 bases from V and 5 bases from J, with 11 bases between. Germline CDR1 is LGHNA and CDR2 is YNFKEQ. The CDR3 totals 13 residues. The CDR3 is CASSLAGATEAFF. The CDR3 region has the DNA TGTGCCAGCAGCCTAGCTGGGGCGACTGAAGCTTTCTTT.

The V call is TRBV7-2, the J call TRBJ1-1; possible D gene TRBD1, 5 bases. Germline values: CDR1 SGHTA, CDR2 FQGNSA. The CDR3 contains 14 residues. The V and J ends lost 2 bases and 4 bases respectively, with 11 bases between them. CDR3: CASSLMGPGTEAFF. The CDR3 DNA reads as TGTGCCAGCAGCTTAATGGGGCCGGGCACTGAAGCTTTCTTT.

This chain uses TRBV29-1 with TRBJ1-2, with unresolved D. The CDR3 sequence is 13 residues long. Looked up from germline, CDR1 is SQVTM and CDR2 is ANQGSEA. V dropped 0 bases and J dropped 0 bases, with 5 bases sitting between them. The DNA for the CDR3 is TGCAGCGTTGAAGACGGTTCTAACTATGGCTACACCTTC. This encodes CSVEDGSNYGYTF.

This clone appeared a single time. The rearrangement uses TRBV19 and TRBJ1-2, with 8 bases matching TRBD1. V dropped 7 bases and J dropped 3; count of bases not matched to a gene: 10. Germline CDR1 reads LNHDA; CDR2 reads SQIVND (reference sequence). This CDR3 has 15 residues. CDR3 nucleotide sequence: TGTGCCAGTAACCCAGCAGGGGGCAGGGACTATGGCTACACCTTC. It translates to CASNPAGGRDYGYTF.

The V and J genes are TRBV6-1 and TRBJ1-2; D ambiguous. CDR3 length: 11 residues. The germline V gene has CDR1 MNHNS and CDR2 SASEGT. Between the trimmed V and J ends, which lost 3 bases and 8 bases, there was a span of 7 bases. The chain's CDR3 is CASSETGGYTF. The CDR3 coding sequence is TGTGCCAGCAGTGAGACGGGGGGCTACACCTTC.

This chain uses TRBV2 with TRBJ1-1; perhaps TRBD1 as D (6 bases). The CDR3 contains 15 residues. Germline CDR1 is SNHLY and CDR2 is FYNNEI. V was shortened by 6 bases and J by 4 bases, with 18 bases between the two germline ends. The CDR3, as DNA: TGTGCCAGCAGCCCGGGGGGCAGGGGACTCACTGAAGCTTTCTTT. It is translated as CASSPGGRGLTEAFF. Filled out from reference TRBV2 and TRBJ1-1, the complete variable domain reads EPEVTQTPSHQVTQMGQEVILRCVPISNHLYFYWYRQILGQKVEFLVSFYNNEISEKSEIFDDQFSVERPDGSNFTLKIRSTKLEDSAMYFCASSPGGRGLTEAFFGQGTRLTVV.

V gene TRBV5-6 combines with J gene TRBJ1-2; tentatively, D is TRBD1 (5 bases). The V end was cut by 0 bases, the J end by 6 bases, with 15 bases between. CDR3 length: 15 residues. The V gene's germline CDR1 is SGHDT and CDR2 YYEEEE. CDR3 in DNA: TGTGCCAGCAGCTTGGGTTCGGACACCTTAAATGGCTACACCTTC. It encodes CASSLGSDTLNGYTF.

J is TRBJ1-5 and V is TRBV6-6; D call uncertain. Trimming removed 5 bases at V and 4 bases at J, with 6 bases between. The germline CDR1 and CDR2 sequences are MNHNY and SVGAGI (reference sequence). This CDR3 is built from 12 residues. The CDR3 reads CASSPRNQPQHF. DNA for the CDR3: TGTGCCAGCAGTCCCAGGAATCAGCCCCAGCATTTT.

This chain links TRBV7-3 with TRBJ1-6; 9 bases fit TRBD1. V gave up 5 bases and J gave up 0 bases; unmatched junction bases: 14. The V gene's germline CDR1 is SGHTA and CDR2 FQGTGA. The CDR3 is 20 residues long. CDR3 coding DNA: TGTGCCAGCAGCGGCGAGGGACAGGGCGTTCTCAGCTCCTATAATTCACCCCTCCACTTT. Its translation: CASSGEGQGVLSSYNSPLHF.

The chain has TRBV5-1 and TRBJ2-4, with 15 bases matching TRBD2. The V and J ends lost 4 bases and 0 bases, in that order; junction bases with no gene match: 8. Germline CDR1 and CDR2: SGHRS and YFSETQ. CDR3 length equals 19 residues. This CDR3 reads CASSPSGTSGGKAKNIQYF. In DNA form, the CDR3 reads TGCGCCAGCAGCCCCTCAGGGACTAGCGGGGGGAAAGCCAAAAACATTCAGTACTTC.

The chain couples TRBV15 to TRBJ1-3; maybe TRBD1 (6 bases). Germline V lookup: CDR1 LNHNV, CDR2 YYDKDF (reference sequence). V lost 0 bases to trimming and J lost 5 bases, with 14 bases between them. This CDR3 spans 16 amino acids. The CDR3, as DNA: TGTGCCACCAGCAGAGATGGAGGACAGTTCCGAAACACCATATATTTT. Residues: CATSRDGGQFRNTIYF.

V usage is TRBV11-1 and J usage is TRBJ1-3; D not certain. The CDR3 is 14 amino acids. The germline V gene encodes CDR1 SGHAT and CDR2 FQDESV (reference sequence). V was pared by 4 bases and J by 6 bases, with 13 bases between. CDR3 coding DNA: TGTGCCAGCAGCTGGACCGACGGGGAAAACACCATATATTTT. This codes for CASSWTDGENTIYF.

CDR3 bases: TGTGCCAGCTCACCACGCCGCACCGGGACTACTTACGGCTACACCTTC. It encodes CASSPRRTGTTYGYTF. The V gene is TRBV18, the J gene TRBJ1-2; TRBD1 might be the D (5 bases). Trimming took 1 base from V and 8 from J, leaving 20 bases between them. Germline values: CDR1 KGHSH, CDR2 LQKENI. This CDR3 comprises 16 residues.

The rearrangement links TRBV15 to TRBJ2-2, with 12 bases aligning to TRBD1. The trim removed 3 bases at V and 5 bases at J, leaving 1 base unmatched. CDR3 length: 15 amino acids. Germline lookup yields CDR1 LNHNV and CDR2 YYDKDF (reference sequence). This CDR3 reads CATSRGQGATGELFF. The CDR3, as DNA: TGTGCCACCAGCAGGGGACAGGGGGCAACCGGGGAGCTGTTTTTT.